Listed here is a single TCR beta chain. Assay: immunoSEQ multiplex PCR; the TCRdb copy retains only in-frame clones and omits some. The sample has about 92,000 clones; around 82% are singletons. This sample is drawn from a study of control samples from healthy donors and cancer patients. From germline, CDR1 is SEHNR and CDR2 FQNEAQ (reference sequence). The CDR3 loop spans 14 amino acids. J was trimmed by 5 bases and V by 7 bases; bases with no gene match: 5. The sequence came from a woman in her fifties or sixties in good health. The chain links TRBV7-9 to TRBJ2-1; 10 bases are a match to TRBD2. Sequencing input: blood. The DNA for the CDR3 is TGTGCCAGCACTCTAGCGGGAGAAGACAATGAGCAGTTCTTC. It encodes CASTLAGEDNEQFF.